Following are 26 T cell receptor beta chains from one sample sequenced in a study of T cell responses to AZD1222 COVID-19 vaccine. The protocol was immunoSEQ multiplex PCR, while the TCRdb copy is restricted to in-frame clones and leaves out a portion. The sample consists of about 100,000 clones, approximately 91% of them appearing once. The sequenced sample was peripheral blood, obtained 28 days after the second AZD1222 dose. The receptors were sampled from an adult who received the AZD1222 COVID-19 vaccine.

The chain uses TRBV7-9 and TRBJ1-3; the D is unclear. The CDR3 length is 13 residues. Germline assignment: CDR1 SEHNR and CDR2 FQNEAQ (reference sequence). V lost 3 bases and J 3 bases, leaving 6 bases between the germline ends. DNA of the CDR3: TGTGCCAGCAGCTTGGGGTTTGGAAACACCATATATTTT. As protein: CASSLGFGNTIYF.

The rearrangement joins TRBV5-1 to TRBJ2-7, with D maybe TRBD2 (6 bases). Germline values: CDR1 SGHRS, CDR2 YFSETQ. With 4 bases removed from V and 3 bases from J, the gap between germline ends came to 8 bases. The CDR3 spans 12 residues. The CDR3 region has the DNA TGCGCCAGCAGCAAGGGACTCTACGAGCAGTACTTC. Amino acid sequence: CASSKGLYEQYF.

CDR3 in amino acids: CASSSGQSIQSLHF. Here the CDR3 DNA reads TGTGCCAGCAGTTCTGGACAGAGCATCCAATCCCTCCACTTT. V and J are TRBV6-5 and TRBJ1-6; possibly TRBD1 for D (6 bases). The CDR3 runs to 14 residues. Trimming removed 4 bases from V and 14 bases from J, with 18 bases in between. CDR1 MNHEY and CDR2 SVGAGI come from the germline V gene.

V and J are TRBV7-8 and TRBJ1-6; 8 positions agree with TRBD1. The germline CDR1 and CDR2 sequences are SGHVS and FQNEAQ. The CDR3 spans 16 residues. V shed 4 bases and J 3 bases; nucleotides not matched to a gene: 5. Written as DNA, the CDR3 is TGTGCCAGCAGCTCCTCCGGGACAGGCTATAATTCACCCCTCCACTTT. It yields the protein CASSSSGTGYNSPLHF.

The rearrangement uses TRBV6-5 and TRBJ1-3, with D uncertain. Trimming shortened V by 0 bases and J by 7 bases, and 16 bases separated the two germline ends. The length of the CDR3 is 16 residues. Per germline, CDR1 MNHEY and CDR2 SVGAGI. For the CDR3, the DNA is TGTGCCAGCAGTTACTCGCAATTAGGGCTCCGGAACACCATATATTTT. Its translation is CASSYSQLGLRNTIYF.

This chain links TRBV28 with TRBJ1-5; D might be TRBD1 (6 bases). Germline assignment: CDR1 MDHEN and CDR2 SYDVKM. The CDR3 runs 14 residues. Trimming stripped 6 bases from V and 5 bases from J, with 14 bases between. CDR3 bases: TGTGCCAGCAGCTTGATGGGGGGCGATCAGCCCCAGCATTTT. Translating it yields CASSLMGGDQPQHF. Complete variable domain (other parts from reference TRBV28 and TRBJ1-5): DVKVTQSSRYLVKRTGEKVFLECVQDMDHENMFWYRQDPGLGLRLIYFSYDVKMKEKGDIPEGYSVSREKKERFSLILESASTNQTSMYLCASSLMGGDQPQHFGDGTRLSIL.

The rearrangement uses TRBV5-8 and TRBJ2-5; 11 nucleotides line up with TRBD2. With 0 bases clipped from V and 2 bases from J, the junction kept 3 bases outside the gene matches. Germline V gene sequence: CDR1 SGHTS, CDR2 YDEGEE. This CDR3 contains 16 residues. CDR3 protein: CASSLGLAGLQETQYF. The CDR3 DNA reads as TGTGCCAGCAGCTTGGGACTAGCGGGATTACAAGAGACCCAGTACTTC. Combining the CDR3 with reference TRBV5-8 and TRBJ2-5 gives the whole variable domain EAGVTQSPTHLIKTRGQQATLRCSPISGHTSVYWYQQALGLGLQFLLWYDEGEERNRGNFPPRFSGRQFPNYSSELNVNALELEDSALYLCASSLGLAGLQETQYFGPGTRLLVL.

This chain links TRBV19 with TRBJ1-5; D is possibly TRBD1 (5 bases). The V gene's germline CDR1 is LNHDA and CDR2 SQIVND (reference sequence). The V end lost 5 bases, the J end lost 5 bases, and 10 bases lay between the germline ends. The CDR3 contains 13 residues. CDR3 loop: CASSSQVDQPQHF. CDR3 nucleotide sequence: TGTGCCAGTAGTTCACAGGTTGATCAGCCCCAGCATTTT. The full variable domain, completed using reference TRBV19 and TRBJ1-5, is DGGITQSPKYLFRKEGQNVTLSCEQNLNHDAMYWYRQDPGQGLRLIYYSQIVNDFQKGDIAEGYSVSREKKESFPLTVTSAQKNPTAFYLCASSSQVDQPQHFGDGTRLSIL.

This clone was picked up one time. The chain links TRBV5-8 to TRBJ2-6; TRBD1 aligns across 9 bases. The ends lost 2 bases at V and 4 bases at J; junction bases unmatched: 7. Germline loops: CDR1 SGHTS, CDR2 YDEGEE. The CDR3 totals 17 residues. The CDR3 nucleotides are TGTGCCAGCAGCTTCGGACAGGGGCGCGCAGGGGCCAACGTCCTGACTTTC. Amino acids: CASSFGQGRAGANVLTF.

This rearrangement joins TRBV13 to TRBJ2-3; 14 bases are a match to TRBD2. The CDR3 spans 19 residues. With V trimmed by 2 bases and J by 2 bases, 9 bases remained unmatched. The V gene's germline CDR1 is PRHDT and CDR2 FYEKMQ (reference sequence). CDR3 region: CASSLSLGTSGRVTDTQYF. Written as DNA, the CDR3 is TGTGCCAGCAGCTTATCCCTGGGGACTAGCGGGAGAGTCACAGATACGCAGTATTTT. Complete variable domain (other parts from reference TRBV13 and TRBJ2-3): AAGVIQSPRHLIKEKRETATLKCYPIPRHDTVYWYQQGPGQDPQFLISFYEKMQSDKGSIPDRFSAQQFSDYHSELNMSSLELGDSALYFCASSLSLGTSGRVTDTQYFGPGTRLTVL.

The rearrangement joins TRBV3-1 (or the pseudogene TRBV3-2) to TRBJ1-4, with a possible D match to TRBD1 (6 bases). This CDR3 comprises 15 residues. V dropped 1 base and J dropped 9 bases, with 15 bases sitting between them. Germline CDR1 reads LGHDT; CDR2 reads YNNKEL (reference sequence). Here the CDR3 reads CASSQGDINSQKLFF. DNA of the CDR3: TGTGCCAGCAGCCAAGGGGACATCAATTCTCAAAAACTGTTTTTT.

V is TRBV11-2 and J is TRBJ2-1; perhaps TRBD1 as D (5 bases). Trimming took 5 bases from V and 10 from J, leaving 9 bases between them. The CDR3 spans 11 residues. Per the germline V gene, CDR1 is SGHAT and CDR2 is FQNNGV. The CDR3 region is CASSLTVEQFF. CDR3 coding DNA: TGTGCCAGCAGCCTGACAGTAGAGCAGTTCTTC.

The sample holds a few counts of this clone. V and J are TRBV6-2 or TRBV6-3 and TRBJ2-6, with a weak D call TRBD1 (6 bases). The V and J ends lost 4 bases and 0 bases respectively, with 10 bases between them. Germline CDR1 is MNHEY and CDR2 is SVGEGT. This CDR3 is built from 16 residues. The CDR3 nucleotides are TGTGCCAGCAGTTTCGAAGGGGGCTCTGGGGCCAACGTCCTGACTTTC. This codes for CASSFEGGSGANVLTF.

This sequence joins TRBV7-2 and TRBJ2-5, with 9 bases that match TRBD2. The germline CDR1 and CDR2 sequences are SGHTA and FQGNSA. CDR3 length: 16 amino acids. The V and J ends lost 2 bases and 3 bases, in that order; junction bases with no gene match: 7. The CDR3 region is CASSLQRASGKETQYF. The CDR3, as DNA: TGTGCCAGCAGCTTACAACGGGCTAGCGGGAAAGAGACCCAGTACTTC.

The chain joins TRBV25-1 to TRBJ2-7; D unresolved. Trimming pared 4 bases from V and 3 bases from J, leaving 4 bases between. CDR1 is MGHDK, CDR2 SYGVNS, per germline. This CDR3 region has 11 residues. CDR3 bases: TGTGCCAGCAGTGCCCTCTACGAGCAGTACTTC. Its translation: CASSALYEQYF.

The gene calls are TRBV20-1 and TRBJ2-1; D possibly matches TRBD1 or TRBD2 (6 bases each). This CDR3 region has 15 residues. The germline gives CDR1 DFQATT, CDR2 SNEGSKA (reference sequence). Trimming pared 3 bases from V and 9 bases from J, leaving 21 bases between. CDR3 in DNA: TGCAGTGCTAGTGACTACGGGGGTGTCAGGGGTGAGCAGTTCTTC. Its protein is CSASDYGGVRGEQFF.

This clone has a single count. This CDR3 is CASSQFGRTGKNIQYF. The CDR3 nucleotides are TGCGCCAGCAGTCAATTTGGGAGAACGGGCAAAAACATTCAGTACTTC. This rearrangement joins TRBV23-1 to TRBJ2-4; D is possibly TRBD2 (5 bases). TRBV23-1 carries the ORF label, with uncertain function. The CDR3 is 16 residues long. Trimming shortened V by 1 base and J by 3 bases, and 13 bases separated the two germline ends.

The gene calls are TRBV7-2 and TRBJ2-2, with a tentative D call TRBD1 (6 bases). Germline V gene sequence: CDR1 SGHTA, CDR2 FQGNSA. The V and J ends lost 1 base and 6 bases respectively, with 6 bases between them. The CDR3 runs to 13 residues. The CDR3 is CASSLDRAGELFF. CDR3 bases: TGTGCCAGCAGCTTAGACAGGGCCGGGGAGCTGTTTTTT. The entire variable domain, with the rest obtained from reference TRBV7-2 and TRBJ2-2, is as follows: GAGVSQSPSNKVTEKGKDVELRCDPISGHTALYWYRQSLGQGLEFLIYFQGNSAPDKSGLPSDRFSAERTGGSVSTLTIQRTQQEDSAVYLCASSLDRAGELFFGEGSRLTVL.

The rearrangement uses TRBV2 and TRBJ1-5; D possibly corresponds to TRBD1 (5 bases). From germline, CDR1 is SNHLY and CDR2 FYNNEI. The CDR3 covers 15 residues. V shed 2 bases and J shed 2 bases, with 10 bases lying between them. The CDR3 DNA reads as TGTGCCAGCAGTGAACAGGGAGAAGGCAATCAGCCCCAGCATTTT. Residues: CASSEQGEGNQPQHF.

The rearrangement uses TRBV2 and TRBJ1-5; TRBD1 aligns across 8 bases. The germline CDR1 and CDR2 sequences are SNHLY and FYNNEI. Trimming removed 3 bases from V and 2 bases from J; junction bases left unmatched: 15. This CDR3 comprises 19 residues. The CDR3 protein is CASSEPATGARLGNQPQHF. CDR3 in DNA: TGTGCCAGCAGTGAGCCCGCGACAGGGGCGCGTTTGGGCAATCAGCCCCAGCATTTT.

The V call is TRBV30, the J call TRBJ1-5; D remains ambiguous. This CDR3 has 12 residues. Germline CDR1 reads GTSNPN; CDR2 reads SVGIG (reference sequence). The V end lost 5 bases, the J end lost 4 bases, and 9 bases lay between the germline ends. CDR3 sequence: CAWDRVNQPQHF. CDR3 sequence (DNA): TGTGCCTGGGACCGAGTTAATCAGCCCCAGCATTTT.

The rearrangement links TRBV25-1 to TRBJ1-1; D is ambiguous. Between the trimmed V and J ends, which lost 1 base and 4 bases, there was a span of 7 bases. This CDR3 has 13 amino acids. The V gene's germline CDR1 is MGHDK and CDR2 SYGVNS. The CDR3 sequence: CASSEFSGTEAFF. The CDR3 DNA follows: TGTGCCAGCAGTGAATTCTCCGGCACTGAAGCTTTCTTT.

The rearrangement joins TRBV6-2 or TRBV6-3 to TRBJ2-1; no definite D call. This CDR3 comprises 11 residues. Germline V gene lookup returns CDR1 MNHEY and CDR2 SVGEGT. The V end was cut by 2 bases, the J end by 5 bases, with 1 base between. CDR3 sequence reads: CASSYHNEQFF. CDR3 nucleotides: TGTGCCAGCAGTTACCACAATGAGCAGTTCTTC.

J is TRBJ2-1 and V is TRBV5-4; D is undetermined. The CDR3 sequence is 13 residues long. The germline V and J ends were trimmed by 4 bases and 2 bases, with 7 bases remaining between them. Germline CDR1 SGHNT, CDR2 YYREEE (reference sequence). CDR3 coding DNA: TGTGCCAGCAGCCCAGGTCCCTACAATGAGCAGTTCTTC. Its translation is CASSPGPYNEQFF.

V is TRBV7-2 and J is TRBJ2-1; D possibly corresponds to TRBD2 (6 bases). The CDR3 has 14 amino acids. V lost 4 bases to trimming and J lost 6 bases, with 13 bases between them. Germline loops: CDR1 SGHTA, CDR2 FQGNSA. The CDR3 region has the DNA TGTGCCAGCAGCTCCCTTGGAGGGGTCAATGAGCAGTTCTTC. Protein: CASSSLGGVNEQFF.

This clone turned up a few times. This chain uses TRBV7-8 with TRBJ2-1; D remains unclear. Germline CDR1 is SGHVS and CDR2 is FQNEAQ. V lost 6 bases and J 2 bases, leaving 5 bases between the germline ends. CDR3 length: 12 residues. CDR3 amino acids: CASRGAYNEQFF. In DNA form, the CDR3 reads TGTGCCAGCAGGGGTGCCTACAATGAGCAGTTCTTC.